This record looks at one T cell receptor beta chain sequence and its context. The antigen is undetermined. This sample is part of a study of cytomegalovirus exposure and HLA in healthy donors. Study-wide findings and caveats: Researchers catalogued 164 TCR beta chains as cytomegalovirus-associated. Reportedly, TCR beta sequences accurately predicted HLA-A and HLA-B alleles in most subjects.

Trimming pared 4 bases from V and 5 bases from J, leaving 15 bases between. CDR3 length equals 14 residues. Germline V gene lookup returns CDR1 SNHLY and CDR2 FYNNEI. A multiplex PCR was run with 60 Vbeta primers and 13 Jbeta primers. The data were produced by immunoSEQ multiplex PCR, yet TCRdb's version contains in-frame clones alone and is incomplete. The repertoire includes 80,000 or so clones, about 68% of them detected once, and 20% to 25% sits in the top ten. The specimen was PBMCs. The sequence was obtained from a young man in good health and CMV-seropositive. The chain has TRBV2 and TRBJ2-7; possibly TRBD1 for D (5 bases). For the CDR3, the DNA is TGTGCCAGCAGTGCGGAGACAGAAGTCCACGAGCAGTACTTC. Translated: CASSAETEVHEQYF.